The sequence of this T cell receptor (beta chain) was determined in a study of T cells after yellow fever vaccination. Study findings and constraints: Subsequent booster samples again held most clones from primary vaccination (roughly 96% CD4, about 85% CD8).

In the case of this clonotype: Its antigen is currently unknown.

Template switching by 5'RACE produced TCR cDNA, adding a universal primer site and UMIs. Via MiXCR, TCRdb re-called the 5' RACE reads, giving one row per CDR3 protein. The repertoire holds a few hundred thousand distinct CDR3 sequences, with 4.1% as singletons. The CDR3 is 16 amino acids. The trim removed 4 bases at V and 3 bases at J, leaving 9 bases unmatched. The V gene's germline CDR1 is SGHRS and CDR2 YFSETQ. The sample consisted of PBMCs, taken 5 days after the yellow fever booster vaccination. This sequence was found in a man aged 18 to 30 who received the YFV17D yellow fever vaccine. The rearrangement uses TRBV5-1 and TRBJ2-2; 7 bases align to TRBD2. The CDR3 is CASSERRREDTGELFF. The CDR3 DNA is TGCGCCAGCAGCGAAAGACGCCGGGAGGACACCGGGGAGCTGTTTTTT.